Presented here are 2 T cell receptor beta chains from one specimen sequenced in a study of monozygotic twins with inflammatory bowel disease. TCRdb re-called the 5' RACE reads; one entry per CDR3 protein, DNA not given. Its table records about 450,000 distinct CDR3 sequences. Sequencing input: blood. The receptors originated from a human donor with ulcerative colitis or Crohn's disease, or a healthy co-twin of an affected twin (not recorded which).

The gene calls are TRBV7-9 and TRBJ2-3; TCRdb outputs TRBD1, but without DNA this stays unchecked. The CDR3 is 16 amino acids. In germline, CDR1 is SEHNR, CDR2 FQNEAQ (reference sequence). The CDR3 sequence is CASSITGTGKTDTQYF.

This chain connects TRBV20-1 to TRBJ2-2; TCRdb picks TRBD1, but there is no DNA to check that call. The CDR3 is 15 residues long. CDR1 DFQATT and CDR2 SNEGSKA come from the germline V gene (reference sequence). The CDR3 region is CSADRVVANTGELFF.